Listed below are T cell receptor beta chains from one sample, sequenced in a study of identical twins. TCRdb reanalysed the 5' RACE reads using MiXCR and keeps one entry per CDR3 protein. The profile covers some 730,000 distinct CDR3 sequences, with roughly 20% appearing a single time and about 12% taken by the ten largest. These data were also filed under a second study, of T cells expressing NK-cell markers.

Source material: PBMCs. These receptors were collected from a woman under 30 in good health. CDR3s include the opening cysteine and the closing phenylalanine or tryptophan. The D gene is left open where the match is weak. Where a row states a size, it is once, few, many or the class of an expanded clone; other rows omit it.

v_call	d_call	clone_size	j_call	cdr3_nt	cdr3_aa
TRBV7-2	NA	many	TRBJ2-7	TGTGCCAGCAGCTTAAGTCTAGCCGGCTACGAGCAGTACTTC	CASSLSLAGYEQYF
TRBV7-9	NA	few	TRBJ1-2	TGTGCCAGCAGGTTGGGTACCACCACAGCTAACTATGGCTACACCTTC	CASRLGTTTANYGYTF
TRBV2	NA	few	TRBJ2-3	TGTGCCAGCGCAGGCACAGATACGCAGTATTTT	CASAGTDTQYF
TRBV12-3/TRBV12-4	TRBD1	few	TRBJ2-5	TGTGCCAGCAGGCCAGACAGGGAGGAGACCCAGTACTTC	CASRPDREETQYF
TRBV12-3/TRBV12-4	TRBD1	NA	TRBJ1-1	TGTGCCAGCAGTTGGAATACAGGGGCCACTGAAGCTTTCTTT	CASSWNTGATEAFF
TRBV6-2/TRBV6-3	TRBD1	NA	TRBJ2-7	TGTGCCAGCAGTTCACCGGGACAGGGAGGCTCCTACGAGCAGTACTTC	CASSSPGQGGSYEQYF
TRBV12-3/TRBV12-4	NA	NA	TRBJ2-1	TGTGCCAGCAGTTTTGCAGAGGCTGAGCAGTTCTTC	CASSFAEAEQFF
TRBV6-5	NA	NA	TRBJ1-1	TGTGCCAGCAGTTATTCGGCCGACACTGAAGCTTTCTTT	CASSYSADTEAFF
TRBV20-1	TRBD2	NA	TRBJ2-7	TGCAGTGCTAGAGAGTCGGGACTAGCCGGCAGCGAGCAGTACTTC	CSARESGLAGSEQYF
TRBV7-2	NA	few	TRBJ2-5	TGTGCCAGCAGCAGAATGGGATTCCAAGAGACCCAGTACTTC	CASSRMGFQETQYF
TRBV18	NA	few	TRBJ2-3	TGTGCCAGCTCACCACGGCCAGACCGCACAGATACGCAGTATTTT	CASSPRPDRTDTQYF
TRBV20-1	TRBD1	few	TRBJ2-6	TGCAGTGCTAGCTCGGACAGGACTCACGTCCTGACTTTC	CSASSDRTHVLTF
TRBV24-1	NA	NA	TRBJ2-1	TGTGCCACCAGTGATTTTATGTCGAATGAGCAGTTCTTC	CATSDFMSNEQFF
TRBV6-2/TRBV6-3	NA	NA	TRBJ2-7	TGTGCCAGCAGTTACTCGATCCAGGCCTCCTCCTACGAGCAGTACTTC	CASSYSIQASSYEQYF
TRBV7-2	TRBD2	many	TRBJ2-3	TGTGCCAGCAGCCCGGGGGGGCCCCCAGATACGCAGTATTTT	CASSPGGPPDTQYF
TRBV6-6	TRBD2	many	TRBJ2-5	TGTGCCAGCAGCCAAGCGGGAGGCGAGACCCAGTACTTC	CASSQAGGETQYF
TRBV20-1	TRBD2	NA	TRBJ2-7	TGCAGTGCCGATCGAGCGGGGAGCGGCTCCTACGAGCAGTACTTC	CSADRAGSGSYEQYF
TRBV20-1	NA	NA	TRBJ2-5	TGCAGTGCTAGAGATAGTCGAAGGGGGGCCAGTGGTGAGACCCAGTACTTC	CSARDSRRGASGETQYF
TRBV3-1	NA	many	TRBJ1-2	TGTGCCAGCAGCCAACGATCAGGACCCGGGGGCTACACCTTC	CASSQRSGPGGYTF
TRBV12-3/TRBV12-4	NA	NA	TRBJ1-5	TGTGCCAGCAGCCCCTTCACCGGGACGTTCAGCAATCAGCCCCAGCATTTT	CASSPFTGTFSNQPQHF
TRBV20-1	NA	many	TRBJ2-7	TGCAGTGCTAGCCAAGGTAGGGGCGAGCAGTACTTC	CSASQGRGEQYF
TRBV25-1	TRBD1	NA	TRBJ2-1	TGTGCCAGCAGCACAGCCGGGACAGGGTCGGGTGAGCAGTTCTTC	CASSTAGTGSGEQFF
TRBV12-3/TRBV12-4	NA	NA	TRBJ2-3	TGTGCCAGCAGCCTTGTACCTAGCGAAGTGACAGATACGCAGTATTTT	CASSLVPSEVTDTQYF
TRBV5-1	NA	many	TRBJ2-3	TGCGCCAGCAGCCCTGGACATCATAGCACAGATACGCAGTATTTT	CASSPGHHSTDTQYF
TRBV12-3/TRBV12-4	NA	NA	TRBJ1-2	TGTGCCAGCAGTTTAGATCTCGTCAGGTACTATGGCTACACCTTC	CASSLDLVRYYGYTF
TRBV20-1	NA	few	TRBJ2-2	TGCAGTGCTAGAGTTCCCCGCTCCCTCCCCAACACCGGGGAGCTGTTTTTT	CSARVPRSLPNTGELFF
TRBV10-3	TRBD2	few	TRBJ2-1	TGTGCCATCAGTGAGTTCCGAGCGGGGGAGCAGTTCTTC	CAISEFRAGEQFF
TRBV27	NA	few	TRBJ1-2	TGTGCCAGCAGTTTGGTTGGGGATGGTGGCTACACCTTC	CASSLVGDGGYTF
TRBV29-1	NA	NA	TRBJ2-7	TGCAGCGTTGAAGATCAAGGGCGAGGTGAGCAGTACTTC	CSVEDQGRGEQYF